This is a list of T cell receptor beta chains from one sample in a study of blood T cell repertoires in COVID-19. Profiled with immunoSEQ multiplex PCR; TCRdb holds only in-frame clones, not every one. The table includes fewer than 140,000 clones, about four fifths detected once. Specimen: peripheral blood. The receptor set was obtained from a woman aged 55-69 years with acute or convalescent COVID-19. The conserved cysteine and the conserved F or W are not part of the CDR3 here. Each record gives: V gene, J gene, clone size, CDR3 protein. Clone size is not always given. Where it is, it says once, few, many or a class for expanded clones.

TRBV5-1	TRBJ2-7	NA	ASSSGSIGTGGTAGHYEQY
TRBV28	TRBJ1-6	NA	ASRSGGGGSPLH
TRBV11-2	TRBJ2-2	NA	ASSLVTGVGTGELF
TRBV18	TRBJ2-7	NA	ASSPNRDEQY
TRBV2	TRBJ1-1	once	ASSVLRGLSNTEAF
TRBV9	TRBJ1-5	NA	ASSDTGGRQPQH
TRBV5-6	TRBJ2-5	NA	ASSFRERRETQY
TRBV18	TRBJ1-2	once	ASSPGQDLYGYT
TRBV9	TRBJ2-2	NA	ASSLLAGAVTGELF
TRBV5-1	TRBJ2-1	few	ASSLGQRDNEQF
TRBV28	TRBJ2-3	NA	ASSLLGSGRTDTQY
TRBV9	TRBJ2-5	NA	ASSVGLAGLETQY
TRBV2	TRBJ2-2	NA	ASIRPGQGTGELF
TRBV19	TRBJ2-2	NA	ASKKPGAGRAGELF
TRBV5-6	TRBJ1-2	NA	ASSLGAAVGGYT
TRBV19	TRBJ1-2	NA	ASSGANYGYT
TRBV4-1	TRBJ1-5	few	ASSHHQVNSVWQPQH
TRBV5-1	TRBJ2-7	NA	ASSLGQGDGGQY
TRBV6-5	TRBJ2-7	NA	ASSSRQIYEQY
TRBV2	TRBJ1-4	NA	ASSEDRAGKLF
TRBV4-1	TRBJ2-7	NA	ASSQGIYRGQGASSYEQY
TRBV13	TRBJ1-5	NA	ASSLGTGGNSNQPQH
TRBV3-1/TRBV3-2	TRBJ2-3	NA	ASSSSRQGTDTQY
TRBV14	TRBJ2-5	NA	ASSRRARETQY
TRBV19	TRBJ1-1	once	ASRSRQGRAEAF
TRBV10-3	TRBJ2-1	NA	AISDMTSGAYNEQF
TRBV5-1	TRBJ2-5	NA	ASSPGQVWAQETQY
TRBV28	TRBJ2-2	NA	ASRGQVEPGELF
TRBV9	TRBJ1-6	NA	ASSVVEGSGSPLH
TRBV5-4	TRBJ1-2	few	ASREGVGRSGYGYT
TRBV9	TRBJ2-3	NA	ASSRFADTQY